What follows are 10 T cell receptor beta chains derived from one specimen sequenced in a study of T cells after yellow fever vaccination. TCRdb ran MiXCR on the 5' RACE reads and lists one entry per CDR3 protein. The sample has over 250,000 distinct CDR3 sequences; 4.1% are singletons. Sample: PBMCs, taken 5 days after the yellow fever booster vaccination. These receptors all stem from a man younger than 30 who received the YFV17D yellow fever vaccine.

This clonotype was observed a few times. The rearrangement uses TRBV7-9 and TRBJ2-3, with TRBD1 identical over 8 bases. V lost 3 bases and J lost 6; bases outside the gene matches: 8. This CDR3 is built from 15 residues. In germline, CDR1 is SEHNR, CDR2 FQNEAQ (reference sequence). Written as DNA, the CDR3 is TGTGCCAGCAGCTTGTGGACAGGGTCATTCGATACGCAGTATTTT. The encoded protein is CASSLWTGSFDTQYF.

The rearrangement joins TRBV11-2 to TRBJ2-2; 10 bases match TRBD2. Trimming removed 6 bases from V and 9 bases from J; junction bases left unmatched: 13. Looked up from germline, CDR1 is SGHAT and CDR2 is FQNNGV. This CDR3 contains 16 residues. In nucleotides, the CDR3 is TGTGCCAGCAGAAGGCTAGCGGGGGACTTGCGGAGGGAGCTGTTTTTT. Translating it yields CASRRLAGDLRRELFF. The complete variable domain, with remaining parts taken from reference TRBV11-2 and TRBJ2-2, reads EAGVAQSPRYKIIEKRQSVAFWCNPISGHATLYWYQQILGQGPKLLIQFQNNGVVDDSQLPKDRFSAERLKGVDSTLKIQPAKLEDSAVYLCASRRLAGDLRRELFFGEGSRLTVL.

In this sample, this clonotype turned up many times. The genes are TRBV4-3 and TRBJ1-6, with D possibly being TRBD1 (6 bases). This CDR3 has 13 amino acids. Trimming removed 0 bases at V and 12 bases at J, with 9 bases between. Germline CDR1 LGHNA, CDR2 YSLEER. CDR3 amino acids: CASSQEGALPLHF. DNA for the CDR3: TGCGCCAGCAGCCAAGAGGGGGCCTTACCCCTCCACTTT.

This clonotype was seen only a few times. This rearrangement joins TRBV5-6 to TRBJ1-1; D remains unclear. Germline V gene data show CDR1 as SGHDT and CDR2 as YYEEEE. CDR3 length: 15 residues. The V end lost 5 bases, the J end lost 1 base, and 15 bases lay between the germline ends. CDR3 region: CASSLLFTENTEAFF. CDR3 sequence (DNA): TGTGCCAGCAGTTTACTCTTTACAGAGAACACTGAAGCTTTCTTT. Full variable domain (rest looked up from reference TRBV5-6 and TRBJ1-1): DAGVTQSPTHLIKTRGQQVTLRCSPKSGHDTVSWYQQALGQGPQFIFQYYEEEERQRGNFPDRFSGHQFPNYSSELNVNALLLGDSALYLCASSLLFTENTEAFFGQGTRLTVV.

This clonotype has a handful of counts. The V gene is TRBV10-3, the J gene TRBJ1-6, with D tentatively TRBD1 (5 bases). The germline V and J ends were trimmed by 6 bases and 5 bases, with 5 bases remaining between them. The V gene's germline CDR1 is ENHRY and CDR2 SYGVKD. The CDR3 covers 12 residues. For the CDR3, the DNA is TGTGCCATCAGACAGGATAATTCACCCCTCCACTTT. Protein product: CAIRQDNSPLHF.

The V call is TRBV5-1, the J call TRBJ2-3, with D tentatively TRBD2 (5 bases). CDR3 length: 17 amino acids. The V end was cut by 0 bases, the J end by 1 base, with 15 bases between. Germline V lookup: CDR1 SGHRS, CDR2 YFSETQ. The CDR3 protein is CASSLGILDPGTDTQYF. The DNA for the CDR3 is TGCGCCAGCAGCTTGGGTATACTAGACCCGGGCACAGATACGCAGTATTTT.

The chain links TRBV7-6 to TRBJ2-6; no clear D gene. Germline CDR1 reads SGHVS; CDR2 reads FNYEAQ. Trimming stripped 5 bases from V and 0 bases from J, with 8 bases between. CDR3 length equals 15 residues. Written as DNA, the CDR3 is TGTGCCAGCAGCCCCCCCAGCTCTGGGGCCAACGTCCTGACTTTC. Translation gives CASSPPSSGANVLTF.

The rearrangement joins TRBV18 to TRBJ2-5; tentatively, D is TRBD1 (6 bases). Trimming cost V 1 base and J 1 base, with 19 bases left between them. There are 18 residues in the CDR3. The germline gives CDR1 KGHSH, CDR2 LQKENI. Here the CDR3 reads CASSPQRTAHNPQETQYF. CDR3 sequence (DNA): TGTGCCAGCTCACCACAGAGGACAGCTCATAACCCCCAAGAGACCCAGTACTTC.

This clonotype was detected a few times. The gene calls are TRBV27 and TRBJ1-1; the D gene is possibly TRBD1 (5 bases). CDR3 length: 16 amino acids. V shed 5 bases and J shed 2 bases, with 18 bases lying between them. CDR1 MNHEY and CDR2 SMNVEV come from the germline V gene (reference sequence). The CDR3 coding sequence is TGTGCCAGCAGTACCTTCTTCGACAGCTTTAACACTGAAGCTTTCTTT. Translation: CASSTFFDSFNTEAFF.

The chain has TRBV7-8 and TRBJ2-6, with no clear D. Trimming cost V 4 bases and J 0 bases, with 13 bases left between them. The germline V gene encodes CDR1 SGHVS and CDR2 FQNEAQ. The CDR3 is 17 amino acids. The CDR3 coding sequence is TGTGCCAGCAGCTCGTTTGGATCCGACTCTGGGGCCAACGTCCTGACTTTC. Its translation is CASSSFGSDSGANVLTF.